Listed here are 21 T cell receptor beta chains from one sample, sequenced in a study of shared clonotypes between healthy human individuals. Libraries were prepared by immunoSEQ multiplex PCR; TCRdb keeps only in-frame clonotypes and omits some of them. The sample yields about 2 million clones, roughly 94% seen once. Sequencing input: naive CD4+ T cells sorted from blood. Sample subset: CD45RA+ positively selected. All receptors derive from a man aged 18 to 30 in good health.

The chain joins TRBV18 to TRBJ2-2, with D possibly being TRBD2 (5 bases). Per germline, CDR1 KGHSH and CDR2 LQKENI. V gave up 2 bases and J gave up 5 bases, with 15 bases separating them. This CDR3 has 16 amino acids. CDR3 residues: CASSPSGFLITGELFF. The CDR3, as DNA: TGTGCCAGCTCACCATCGGGATTCCTTATTACCGGGGAGCTGTTTTTT.

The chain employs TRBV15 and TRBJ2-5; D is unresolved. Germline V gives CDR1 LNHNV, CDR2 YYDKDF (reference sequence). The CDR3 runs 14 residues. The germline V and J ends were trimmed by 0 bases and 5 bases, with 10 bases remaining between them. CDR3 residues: CATSRDEVGETQYF. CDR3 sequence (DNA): TGTGCCACCAGCAGAGACGAAGTAGGGGAGACCCAGTACTTC.

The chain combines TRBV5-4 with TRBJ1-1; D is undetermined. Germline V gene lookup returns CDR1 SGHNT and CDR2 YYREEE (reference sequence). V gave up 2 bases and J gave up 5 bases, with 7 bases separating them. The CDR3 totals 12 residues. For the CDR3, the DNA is TGTGCCAGCAGCTTCGGGAAGACTGAAGCTTTCTTT. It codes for CASSFGKTEAFF.

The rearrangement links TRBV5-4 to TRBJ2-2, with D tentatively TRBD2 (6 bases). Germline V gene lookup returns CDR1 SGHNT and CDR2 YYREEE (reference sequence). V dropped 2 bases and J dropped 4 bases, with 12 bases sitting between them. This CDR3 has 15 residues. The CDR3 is CASSLPGLITGELFF. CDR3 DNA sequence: TGTGCCAGCAGCTTACCGGGACTTATCACCGGGGAGCTGTTTTTT.

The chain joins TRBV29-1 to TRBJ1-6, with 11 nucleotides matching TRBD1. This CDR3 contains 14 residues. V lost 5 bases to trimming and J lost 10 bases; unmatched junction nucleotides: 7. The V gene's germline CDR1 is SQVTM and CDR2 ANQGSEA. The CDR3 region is CSVSPGTGGSPLHF. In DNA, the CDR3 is TGCAGCGTTTCCCCGGGGACAGGGGGATCACCCCTCCACTTT.

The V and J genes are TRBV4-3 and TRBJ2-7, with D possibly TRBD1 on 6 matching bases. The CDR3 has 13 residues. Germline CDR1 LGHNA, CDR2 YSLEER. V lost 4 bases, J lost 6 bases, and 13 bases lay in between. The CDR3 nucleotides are TGCGCCAGCAGCCGAGCAGGGGTAGGCGAGCAGTACTTC. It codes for CASSRAGVGEQYF.

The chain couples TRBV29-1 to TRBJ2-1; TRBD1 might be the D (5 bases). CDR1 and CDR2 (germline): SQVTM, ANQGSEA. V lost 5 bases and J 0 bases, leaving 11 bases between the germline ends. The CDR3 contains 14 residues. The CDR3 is CSVYRPPSYNEQFF. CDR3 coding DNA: TGCAGCGTTTACAGGCCTCCCTCCTACAATGAGCAGTTCTTC.

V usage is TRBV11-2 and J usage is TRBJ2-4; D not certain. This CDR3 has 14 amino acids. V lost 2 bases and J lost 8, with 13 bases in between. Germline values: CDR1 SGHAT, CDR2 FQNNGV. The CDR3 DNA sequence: TGTGCCAGCAGCTTACGTTCCCCTCTAGACATTCAGTACTTC. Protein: CASSLRSPLDIQYF.

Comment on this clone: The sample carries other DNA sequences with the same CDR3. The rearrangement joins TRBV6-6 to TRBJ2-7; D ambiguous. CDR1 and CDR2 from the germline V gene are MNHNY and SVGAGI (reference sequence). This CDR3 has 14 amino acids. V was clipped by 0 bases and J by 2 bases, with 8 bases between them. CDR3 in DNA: TGTGCCAGCAGTTACTCGGCCGGTCCCTACGAGCAGTACTTC. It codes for CASSYSAGPYEQYF.

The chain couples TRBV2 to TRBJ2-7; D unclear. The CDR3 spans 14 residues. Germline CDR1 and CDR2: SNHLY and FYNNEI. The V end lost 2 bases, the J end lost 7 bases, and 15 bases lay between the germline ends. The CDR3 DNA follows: TGTGCCAGCAGTGAATTCGACGGAGTTGGGGAGCAGTACTTC. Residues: CASSEFDGVGEQYF.

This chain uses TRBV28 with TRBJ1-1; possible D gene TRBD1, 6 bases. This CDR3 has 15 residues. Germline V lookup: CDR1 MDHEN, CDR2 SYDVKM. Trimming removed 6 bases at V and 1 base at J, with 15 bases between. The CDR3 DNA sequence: TGTGCCAGCAGCCCAGCCACGACAGGGAACACTGAAGCTTTCTTT. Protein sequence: CASSPATTGNTEAFF.

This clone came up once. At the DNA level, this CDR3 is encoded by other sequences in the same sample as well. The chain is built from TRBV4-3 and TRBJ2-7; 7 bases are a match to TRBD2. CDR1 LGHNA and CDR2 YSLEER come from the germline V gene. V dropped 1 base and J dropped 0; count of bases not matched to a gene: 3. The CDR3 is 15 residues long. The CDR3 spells CASSQGLAGSYEQYF. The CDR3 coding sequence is TGCGCCAGCAGCCAAGGGTTAGCGGGCTCCTACGAGCAGTACTTC.

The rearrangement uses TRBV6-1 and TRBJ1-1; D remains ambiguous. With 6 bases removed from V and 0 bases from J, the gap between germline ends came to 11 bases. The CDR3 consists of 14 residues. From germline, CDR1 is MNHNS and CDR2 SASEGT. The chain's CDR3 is CASRDGKLNTEAFF. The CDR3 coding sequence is TGTGCCAGCAGGGACGGGAAGTTGAACACTGAAGCTTTCTTT.

The CDR3 bases are TGTGCCAGCAGTTACGCTTCGGGACAGGGTTCCTACGAGCAGTACTTC. Its protein is CASSYASGQGSYEQYF. V gene TRBV6-6 combines with J gene TRBJ2-7; TRBD1 matches at 9 bases. Germline V gene sequence: CDR1 MNHNY, CDR2 SVGAGI (reference sequence). CDR3 length equals 16 residues. V was pared by 2 bases and J by 1 base, with 6 bases of the junction left unmatched.

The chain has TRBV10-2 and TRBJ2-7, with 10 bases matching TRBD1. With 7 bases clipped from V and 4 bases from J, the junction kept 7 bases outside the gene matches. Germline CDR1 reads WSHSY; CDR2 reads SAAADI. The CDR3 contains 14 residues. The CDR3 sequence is CASNPDRGEYEQYF. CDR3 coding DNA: TGCGCCAGCAATCCGGACAGGGGGGAATACGAGCAGTACTTC.

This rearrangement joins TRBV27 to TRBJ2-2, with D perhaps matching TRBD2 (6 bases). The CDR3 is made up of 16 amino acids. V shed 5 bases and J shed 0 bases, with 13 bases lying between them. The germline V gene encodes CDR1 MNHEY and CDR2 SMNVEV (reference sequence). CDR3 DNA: TGTGCCAGCAGTAGGGCGGGGCCAACGAACACCGGGGAGCTGTTTTTT. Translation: CASSRAGPTNTGELFF.

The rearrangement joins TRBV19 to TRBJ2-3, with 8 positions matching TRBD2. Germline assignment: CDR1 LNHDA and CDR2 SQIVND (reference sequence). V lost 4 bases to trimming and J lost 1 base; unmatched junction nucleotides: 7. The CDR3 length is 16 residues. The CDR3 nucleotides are TGTGCCAGTAGTAGCATACTAGCGGAGCGCACAGATACGCAGTATTTT. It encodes CASSSILAERTDTQYF. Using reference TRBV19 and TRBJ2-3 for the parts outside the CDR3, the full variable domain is DGGITQSPKYLFRKEGQNVTLSCEQNLNHDAMYWYRQDPGQGLRLIYYSQIVNDFQKGDIAEGYSVSREKKESFPLTVTSAQKNPTAFYLCASSSILAERTDTQYFGPGTRLTVL.

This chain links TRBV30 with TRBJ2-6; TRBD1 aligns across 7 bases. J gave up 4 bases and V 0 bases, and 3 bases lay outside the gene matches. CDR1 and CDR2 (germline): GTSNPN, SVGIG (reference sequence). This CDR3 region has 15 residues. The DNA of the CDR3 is TGTGCCTGGAGTGTAGGGGGCAGAGGGGCCAACGTCCTGACTTTC. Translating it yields CAWSVGGRGANVLTF.

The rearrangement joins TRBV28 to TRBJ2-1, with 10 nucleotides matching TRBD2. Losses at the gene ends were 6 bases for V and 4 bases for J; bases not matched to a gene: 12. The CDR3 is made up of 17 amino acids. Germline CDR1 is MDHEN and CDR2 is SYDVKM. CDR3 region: CASSLPSGGASYNEQFF. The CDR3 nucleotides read TGTGCCAGCAGCCTGCCGAGCGGGGGGGCATCATACAATGAGCAGTTCTTC.

The CDR3 nucleotides read TGTGCCAGCAGTGCGCCGGGAGGGACCACCTACGAGCAGTACTTC. It encodes CASSAPGGTTYEQYF. V gene TRBV7-2 combines with J gene TRBJ2-7, with 8 nucleotides matching TRBD2. The J segment lost 2 bases and the V segment lost 6 bases, leaving 9 bases of the junction unmatched. Germline loops: CDR1 SGHTA, CDR2 FQGNSA. The CDR3 spans 15 residues.

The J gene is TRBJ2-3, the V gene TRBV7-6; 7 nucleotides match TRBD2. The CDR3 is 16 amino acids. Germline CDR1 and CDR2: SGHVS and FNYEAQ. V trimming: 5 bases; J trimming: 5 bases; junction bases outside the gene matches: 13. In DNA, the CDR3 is TGTGCCAGCAGCCGGGGAGGTGGGAGGGCCGGAGATACGCAGTATTTT. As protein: CASSRGGGRAGDTQYF. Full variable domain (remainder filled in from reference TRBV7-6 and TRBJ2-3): GAGVSQSPRYKVTKRGQDVALRCDPISGHVSLYWYRQALGQGPEFLTYFNYEAQQDKSGLPNDRFSAERPEGSISTLTIQRTEQRDSAMYRCASSRGGGRAGDTQYFGPGTRLTVL.